A single sample gave rise to the 14 T cell receptor beta chains below, sequenced in a study of cytomegalovirus exposure and HLA in healthy donors. This PCR relied on a set of 60 Vbeta primers and 13 Jbeta primers. The method was immunoSEQ multiplex PCR; TCRdb's version includes in-frame clones alone and lacks a portion of them. Of about 130,000 clones listed, more than 70% are singletons. Material: PBMCs. Receptors originate from a man between 40 and 49 years old in good health and CMV-seronegative.

The chain joins TRBV7-2 to TRBJ1-2, with a tentative D call TRBD1 (5 bases). CDR3 size: 14 residues. The V gene's germline CDR1 is SGHTA and CDR2 FQGNSA. V lost 3 bases, J lost 8 bases, and 16 bases lay in between. This CDR3 is CASSFSRGEGGYTF. CDR3 nucleotide sequence: TGTGCCAGCAGCTTTTCCCGAGGGGAGGGCGGCTACACCTTC.

The sample holds one count of this clone. This chain uses TRBV7-7 with TRBJ2-2; weak D call: TRBD2 (6 bases). Trimming pared 1 base from V and 3 bases from J, leaving 12 bases between. CDR1 SSHAT and CDR2 FNYEAQ come from the germline V gene (reference sequence). The CDR3 consists of 16 residues. The CDR3 is CASSLVTGADTGELFF. The CDR3 DNA follows: TGTGCCAGCAGCTTAGTCACGGGAGCGGACACCGGGGAGCTGTTTTTT.

The gene calls are TRBV7-2 and TRBJ2-7; 7 bases match TRBD2. The CDR3 covers 15 residues. Trimming cost V 1 base and J 3 bases; bases outside gene matches: 6. From germline, CDR1 is SGHTA and CDR2 FQGNSA. The CDR3 DNA reads as TGTGCCAGCAGCTTAGGGGGTGCGGGGGTCTACGAGCAGTACTTC. It specifies CASSLGGAGVYEQYF. The whole variable domain, remainder taken from reference TRBV7-2 and TRBJ2-7, is GAGVSQSPSNKVTEKGKDVELRCDPISGHTALYWYRQSLGQGLEFLIYFQGNSAPDKSGLPSDRFSAERTGGSVSTLTIQRTQQEDSAVYLCASSLGGAGVYEQYFGPGTRLTVT.

V gene TRBV5-4 combines with J gene TRBJ2-7; D perhaps matches TRBD1 (5 bases). Trimming removed 0 bases from V and 0 bases from J, with 10 bases in between. The germline CDR1 and CDR2 sequences are SGHNT and YYREEE (reference sequence). The CDR3 extends over 15 amino acids. The CDR3, as DNA: TGTGCCAGCAGCTTGGGGGGCGTTAGCTCCTACGAGCAGTACTTC. Translating it yields CASSLGGVSSYEQYF.

The chain carries TRBV4-3 and TRBJ1-3; 7 bases match TRBD1. Germline lookup yields CDR1 LGHNA and CDR2 YSLEER. This CDR3 comprises 16 residues. Trimming at V came to 0 bases and at J to 0 bases, leaving 2 bases not matched to a gene. In DNA, the CDR3 is TGCGCCAGCAGCCAAGATCGACAGGGCTCTGGAAACACCATATATTTT. This translates into CASSQDRQGSGNTIYF.

This sequence joins TRBV6-1 and TRBJ1-3, with 7 bases fitting TRBD1. There are 15 residues in the CDR3. After removal of 0 bases from V and 8 bases from J, the junction contained 7 bases not matched to a gene. Germline V CDR1 and CDR2: MNHNS, SASEGT. In nucleotides, the CDR3 is TGTGCCAGCAGTGAAGCCCCCACAGGGGCAGACACCATATATTTT. The encoded protein is CASSEAPTGADTIYF.

The CDR3 region is CASSLTGQYNSPLHF. The CDR3 nucleotides are TGTGCCAGCAGCCTAACGGGACAGTATAATTCACCCCTCCACTTT. The chain uses TRBV9 and TRBJ1-6; TRBD1 aligns across 7 bases. This CDR3 spans 15 amino acids. Per the germline V gene, CDR1 is SGDLS and CDR2 is YYNGEE. Trimming at V came to 4 bases and at J to 4 bases, leaving 5 bases not matched to a gene.

The V gene is TRBV4-3, the J gene TRBJ2-4; 9 bases match TRBD1. Germline assignment: CDR1 LGHNA and CDR2 YSLEER. The CDR3 has 17 amino acids. V was pared by 1 base and J by 4 bases, with 8 bases of the junction left unmatched. DNA for the CDR3: TGCGCCAGCAGCCAAGGCCCACCGGGACAGGGTAAAAACATTCAGTACTTC. Translation: CASSQGPPGQGKNIQYF.

The gene calls are TRBV10-3 and TRBJ2-3, with D possibly TRBD2 on 5 matching bases. This CDR3 comprises 15 residues. Per germline, CDR1 ENHRY and CDR2 SYGVKD. Trimming stripped 3 bases from V and 1 base from J, with 11 bases between. CDR3 region: CAISEWERRTDTQYF. The CDR3 DNA is TGTGCCATCAGTGAATGGGAGCGACGCACAGATACGCAGTATTTT.

The CDR3 sequence is CASSRDNQETQYF. DNA of the CDR3: TGTGCCAGCAGCCGGGACAACCAAGAGACCCAGTACTTC. The chain carries TRBV7-7 and TRBJ2-5; tentative D call: TRBD1 (6 bases). CDR3 length equals 13 residues. Germline CDR1 reads SSHAT; CDR2 reads FNYEAQ (reference sequence). Trimming removed 5 bases at V and 0 bases at J, with 7 bases between.

The chain couples TRBV7-9 to TRBJ2-1, with a weak D call TRBD1 (6 bases). Trimming took 1 base from V and 4 from J, leaving 11 bases between them. Germline values: CDR1 SEHNR, CDR2 FQNEAQ (reference sequence). This CDR3 contains 15 residues. The CDR3 DNA is TGTGCCAGCAGCTTAGTTCAGGGGTCTTACAATGAGCAGTTCTTC. Protein: CASSLVQGSYNEQFF.

This chain uses TRBV5-1 with TRBJ2-2; 7 positions agree with TRBD1. The CDR3 is 14 amino acids. J gave up 3 bases and V 2 bases, and 1 base lay outside the gene matches. Germline CDR1 and CDR2: SGHRS and YFSETQ. The CDR3 loop is CASSFQGDTGELFF. The CDR3 DNA sequence: TGCGCCAGCAGCTTCCAGGGGGACACCGGGGAGCTGTTTTTT.

The rearrangement joins TRBV5-1 to TRBJ2-7, with 9 bases matching TRBD1. Germline V gives CDR1 SGHRS, CDR2 YFSETQ. The CDR3 loop spans 14 amino acids. With V trimmed by 1 base and J by 5 bases, 4 bases remained unmatched. This CDR3 reads CASSLWRTGDEQYF. The CDR3 bases are TGCGCCAGCAGCTTGTGGAGGACAGGGGACGAGCAGTACTTC.

This clone was seen once. The chain has TRBV11-2 and TRBJ1-5; possibly TRBD1 for D (6 bases). V was cut by 5 bases and J by 2 bases, with 7 bases left in between. In germline, CDR1 is SGHAT, CDR2 FQNNGV. This CDR3 region has 13 residues. CDR3 residues: CASSEGGNQPQHF. In DNA, the CDR3 is TGTGCCAGCAGCGAGGGGGGCAATCAGCCCCAGCATTTT.